This TCR beta chain came from a study of T-cell memory formation after mild COVID-19. Background on the study: TCR clusters mostly belonged to single donors. Study-wide results and caveats: Memory sampled before infection contained some responding clones, suggesting cross-reactive memory joined. Whereas later expanders leaned CD4+, clones contracting day 15 to 85 showed a balanced CD4/CD8 makeup.

The ends lost 5 bases at V and 4 bases at J; junction bases unmatched: 7. The CDR3 contains 15 residues. This clonotype came up a few times. Its antigen is not known. UMIs and sample barcodes were carried by the TCR alpha and TCR beta cDNA libraries that 5'RACE produced using constant-segment primers. One entry per CDR3 protein, called by TCRdb with MiXCR from the 5' RACE reads. The data hold 310,000 or so distinct CDR3 sequences, with 15% to 20% observed a single time. This chain links TRBV12-3 or TRBV12-4 with TRBJ2-5, with 10 bases that match TRBD2. Input material: PBMCs or a T cell subset sorted from them (not recorded which). This TCR came from a young man who had mild COVID-19 (a few samples of this study predate the infection). Cell type and time point are not known. CDR3 sequence: CASSRGLASAETQYF. DNA of the CDR3: TGTGCCAGCAGTCGGGGACTAGCGAGTGCAGAGACCCAGTACTTC.